Described below is a single T cell receptor (beta chain) sequence and its context. This receptor's antigen is unknown. No base quality information exists; no much larger clone differs at one position. From the cysteine through the valine, the CDR3 covers 13 amino acids. Of all the DNA, just the CDR3 is kept, 39 bases in frame from base 1. The germline V gene specifies SGHVS as CDR1 and FQNEAQ as CDR2. V trim: 4 bases; J trim: 10 bases; unmatched bases: 7. TCR cDNA was synthesized by 5'RACE template switching, which introduced a universal primer site and unique molecular identifiers. Priming for cDNA synthesis came from both the TCR alpha and TCR beta constant segments. Libraries were amplified in two PCR steps, with sample barcodes and sequencing adapters added in the second step. Sequencing of libraries was done on Illumina HiSeq 2500 (2x100 bp) or NovaSeq (2x150 bp). The source study handled its data this way. Demultiplexing of reads and collapsing into UMI consensus sequences were performed with MIGEC, and V(D)J alignment was carried out with MiXCR. Using edgeR on replicate PBMC samples, clonotypes were called vaccine-responding if FDR was below 0.01 and the log2 fold change was above 5 up to day 15. Each bulk clonotype was labeled CD4 or CD8 based on which sequenced repertoire, CD4 or CD8, contained the clonotype at higher abundance. TCRdb redid the processing of the public reads, applying fastp at Q25 and MiXCR, and retained in-frame beta chains. Each entry is one CDR3 protein sequence, shown with its most common DNA and genes. TCRdb assigned the V and J calls; the authors' analysis was not used. The sample table holds under 600,000 distinct CDR3 sequences, of which less than 25% were seen once. The top ten clonotypes cover 16% of the sample.

Taken with the paper, the label for treatment or condition translates to: live attenuated yellow fever vaccine strain. At every blood-draw timepoint, two biological replicates of bulk PBMCs were collected. A standard Ficoll-Paque protocol was used to isolate PBMCs from peripheral blood. TriZol was used to extract RNA from bulk PBMCs, from CD4 and CD8 fractions, and from dextramer-positive and dextramer-negative fractions. The source of the sample is a study of T cells after yellow fever vaccination (dated by TCRdb to between 2017 and 2020). About the study as a whole: Libraries from fractions with low cell numbers were prepared with the SMART-Seq v4 Ultra Low Input RNA kit. Two healthy male donors, one aged 18 to 30 and one aged 30 to 40 years, made up the cohort. To follow T-cell clones before and after primary and booster YFV17D yellow fever vaccination, bulk TCR alpha and beta repertoires were sequenced over time. Blood was collected at multiple timepoints before and after primary and secondary immunization, and bulk PBMC replicates and cell subsets were isolated. The investigation overall reported the following: Compared with the primary T-cell response, the secondary T-cell response was weaker but faster, peaking on day 5 rather than day 15. Most clones expanded after primary vaccination were re-detected after the booster (around 96% of CD4 and around 88% of CD8), suggesting broad memory maintenance. FACS-sorted repertoires could contain abundant contaminating clonotypes from the bulk population, so computational filtering was required. Because only two donors were included in the study, the extent to which the findings can be generalized is limited. A small share of clonotypes was detected in both CD4 and CD8 compartments, with the overlap likely arising from convergent recombination.

The clonotype was recovered from a man younger than 30 who received the YFV17D yellow fever vaccine. The material was PBMCs, obtained 20 to 25 days after the first yellow fever vaccination. The sequence joins TRBV7-8 to TRBJ2-7; TRBD1 agrees with 10 junctional bases. The sequenced DNA: TGTGCCAGCAGCTACCCGGGACAGGGGAGACAGTACGTC. It translates to CASSYPGQGRQYV.